This T cell receptor beta chain stems from a study of shared clonotypes between healthy human individuals. In the study overall: Three plates were used per donor for CD4 naive, three for CD4 memory, two for CD8 naive and one for CD8 memory.

The CDR3 contains 15 residues. Germline lookup yields CDR1 KGHSH and CDR2 LQKENI. V gave up 0 bases and J gave up 3 bases; unmatched junction bases: 3. CD4+ cell separation produced CD45RA+ naive and CD45RA-negative memory subsets. Details on this clone: Its target is not known.

Study-level points and caveats: Donor clonotype sharing was expected to depend on sequencing depth.

In the original processing: Filtering differed because ImmunoSEQ produced junction-only sequences that carried no quality scores. The data were produced by immunoSEQ multiplex PCR, yet TCRdb's version contains in-frame clones alone and is incomplete. V and J calls and clone size are copied from that table; D and trimming were computed from the DNA. The sample lists roughly 640,000 clones; around 97% were seen once. The clonotype originates from a woman aged 25-40 years in good health. The chain combines TRBV18 with TRBJ2-3; TRBD1 agrees at 7 bases. Sample: naive CD4+ T cells sorted from blood. Regarding subset: CD45RA+ positively selected. The CDR3 sequence: CASSPPSRGTDTQYF. The CDR3 nucleotides read TGTGCCAGCTCACCACCAAGCAGGGGGACAGATACGCAGTATTTT.